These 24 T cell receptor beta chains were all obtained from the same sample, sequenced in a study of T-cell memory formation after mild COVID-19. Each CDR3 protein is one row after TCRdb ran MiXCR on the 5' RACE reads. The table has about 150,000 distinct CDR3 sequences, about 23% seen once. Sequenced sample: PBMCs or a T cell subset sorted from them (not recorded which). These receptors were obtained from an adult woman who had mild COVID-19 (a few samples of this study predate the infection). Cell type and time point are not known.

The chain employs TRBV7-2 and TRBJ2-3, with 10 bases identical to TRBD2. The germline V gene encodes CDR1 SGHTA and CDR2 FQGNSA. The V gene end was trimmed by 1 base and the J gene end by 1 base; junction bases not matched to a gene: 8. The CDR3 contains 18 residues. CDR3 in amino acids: CASSLVSSSGGRTDTQYF. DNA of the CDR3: TGTGCCAGCAGCTTAGTGTCGTCTAGCGGGGGACGCACAGATACGCAGTATTTT.

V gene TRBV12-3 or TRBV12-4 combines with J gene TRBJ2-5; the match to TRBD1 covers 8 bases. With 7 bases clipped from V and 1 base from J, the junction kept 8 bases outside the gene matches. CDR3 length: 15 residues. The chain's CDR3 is CASTYRTGSQETQYF. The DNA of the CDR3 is TGTGCCAGCACCTACAGGACAGGGTCCCAAGAGACCCAGTACTTC.

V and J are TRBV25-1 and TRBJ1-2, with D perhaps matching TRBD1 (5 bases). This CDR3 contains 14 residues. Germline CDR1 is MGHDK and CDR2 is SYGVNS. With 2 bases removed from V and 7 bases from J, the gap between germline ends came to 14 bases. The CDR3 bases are TGTGCCAGCAGTGAACCGGGGGAGACGAGTGGCTACACCTTC. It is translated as CASSEPGETSGYTF.

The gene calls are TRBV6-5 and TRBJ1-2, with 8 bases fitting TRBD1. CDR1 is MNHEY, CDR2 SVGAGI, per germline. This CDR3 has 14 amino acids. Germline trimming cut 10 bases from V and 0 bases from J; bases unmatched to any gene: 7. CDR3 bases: TGTGCCACGAACAGGGGGTACCCTAACTATGGCTACACCTTC. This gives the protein CATNRGYPNYGYTF.

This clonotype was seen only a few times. CDR3 DNA: TGCGCCAGCAATGACGGAAACACCATATATTTT. Its protein is CASNDGNTIYF. The rearrangement joins TRBV5-1 to TRBJ1-3; no reliable D call. Per the germline V gene, CDR1 is SGHRS and CDR2 is YFSETQ. The CDR3 has 11 residues. Trimming cost V 6 bases and J 4 bases, with 5 bases left between them.

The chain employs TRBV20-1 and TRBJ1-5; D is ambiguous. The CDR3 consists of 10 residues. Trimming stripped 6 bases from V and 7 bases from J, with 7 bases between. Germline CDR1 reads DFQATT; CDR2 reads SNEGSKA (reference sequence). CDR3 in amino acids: CSAFRQPQHF. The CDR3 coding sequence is TGCAGTGCGTTCAGGCAGCCCCAGCATTTT.

Here the CDR3 DNA reads TGTGCCAGCAGCTCCTCCGGAGGGCTAGCGCAACCTAATGAGCAGTTCTTC. Amino acids: CASSSSGGLAQPNEQFF. V is TRBV7-9 and J is TRBJ2-1, with D possibly TRBD2 on 6 matching bases. The germline V gene encodes CDR1 SEHNR and CDR2 FQNEAQ (reference sequence). The V gene lost 4 bases and the J gene lost 7 bases, with 23 bases spanning the gap. The CDR3 is 17 amino acids.

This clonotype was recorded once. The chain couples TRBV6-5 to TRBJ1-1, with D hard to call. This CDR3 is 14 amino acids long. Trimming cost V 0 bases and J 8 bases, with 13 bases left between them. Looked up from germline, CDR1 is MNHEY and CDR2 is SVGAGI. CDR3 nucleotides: TGTGCCAGCAGTTACTCGCGGGCGCTCGGGGAAGCTTTCTTT. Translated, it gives CASSYSRALGEAFF.

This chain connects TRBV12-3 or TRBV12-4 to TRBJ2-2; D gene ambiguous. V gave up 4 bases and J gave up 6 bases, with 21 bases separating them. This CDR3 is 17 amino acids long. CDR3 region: CASSSDRTLLGSGELFF. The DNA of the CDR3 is TGTGCCAGCAGTTCCGACCGGACCCTACTGGGGTCCGGGGAGCTGTTTTTT.

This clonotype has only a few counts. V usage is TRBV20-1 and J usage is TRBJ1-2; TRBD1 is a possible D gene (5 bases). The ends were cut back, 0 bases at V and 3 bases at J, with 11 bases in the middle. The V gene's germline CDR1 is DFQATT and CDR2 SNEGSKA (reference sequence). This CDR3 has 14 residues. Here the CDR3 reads CSARDRRGDYGYTF. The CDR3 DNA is TGCAGTGCTAGAGACCGAAGGGGAGACTATGGCTACACCTTC.

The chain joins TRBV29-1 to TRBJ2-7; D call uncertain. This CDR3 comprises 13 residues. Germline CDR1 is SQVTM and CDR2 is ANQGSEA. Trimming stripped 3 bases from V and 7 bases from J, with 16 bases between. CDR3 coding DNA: TGCAGCGTTGAGCAGCATTCTCCTGAGGAGCAGTACTTC. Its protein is CSVEQHSPEEQYF.

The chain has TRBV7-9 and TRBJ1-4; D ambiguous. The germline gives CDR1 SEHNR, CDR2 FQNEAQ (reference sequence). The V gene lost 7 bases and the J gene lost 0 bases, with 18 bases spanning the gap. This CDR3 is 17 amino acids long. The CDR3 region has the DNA TGTGCCAGCACCTCCTCGGCGGGTGGTCCAACTAATGAAAAACTGTTTTTT. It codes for CASTSSAGGPTNEKLFF. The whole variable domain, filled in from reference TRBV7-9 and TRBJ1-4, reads DTGVSQNPRHKITKRGQNVTFRCDPISEHNRLYWYRQTLGQGPEFLTYFQNEAQLEKSRLLSDRFSAERPKGSFSTLEIQRTEQGDSAMYLCASTSSAGGPTNEKLFFGSGTQLSVL.

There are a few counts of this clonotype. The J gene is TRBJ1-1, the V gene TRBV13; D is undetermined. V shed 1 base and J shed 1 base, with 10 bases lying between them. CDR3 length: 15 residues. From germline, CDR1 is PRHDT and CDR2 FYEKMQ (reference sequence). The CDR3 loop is CASSLVGVTNTEAFF. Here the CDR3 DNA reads TGTGCCAGCAGCTTAGTTGGAGTAACGAACACTGAAGCTTTCTTT.

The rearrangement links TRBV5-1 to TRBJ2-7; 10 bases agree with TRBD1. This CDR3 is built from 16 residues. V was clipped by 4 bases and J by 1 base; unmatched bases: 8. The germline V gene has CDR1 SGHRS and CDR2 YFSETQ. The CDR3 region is CASSTEGQGVSYEQYF. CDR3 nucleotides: TGCGCCAGCAGCACAGAAGGACAGGGGGTTTCCTACGAGCAGTACTTC.

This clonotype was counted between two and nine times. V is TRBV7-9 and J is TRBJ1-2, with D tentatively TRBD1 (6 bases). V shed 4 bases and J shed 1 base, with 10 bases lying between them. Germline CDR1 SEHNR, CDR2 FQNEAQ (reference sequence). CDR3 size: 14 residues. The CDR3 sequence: CASSSPRGNYGYTF. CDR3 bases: TGTGCCAGCAGCTCACCCAGGGGTAACTATGGCTACACCTTC.

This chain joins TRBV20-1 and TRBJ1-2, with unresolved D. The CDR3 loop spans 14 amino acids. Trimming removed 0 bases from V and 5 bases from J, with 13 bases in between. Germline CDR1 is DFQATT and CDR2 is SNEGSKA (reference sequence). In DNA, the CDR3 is TGCAGTGCTAGAGATCTCGGAGGCGCTTATGGCTACACCTTC. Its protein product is CSARDLGGAYGYTF.

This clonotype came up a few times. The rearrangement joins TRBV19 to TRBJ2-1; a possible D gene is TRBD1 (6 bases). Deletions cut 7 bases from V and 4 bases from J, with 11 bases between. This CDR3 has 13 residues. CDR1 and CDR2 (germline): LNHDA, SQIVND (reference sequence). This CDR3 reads CASTSTGYNEQFF. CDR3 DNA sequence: TGTGCCAGTACCTCGACAGGATACAATGAGCAGTTCTTC.

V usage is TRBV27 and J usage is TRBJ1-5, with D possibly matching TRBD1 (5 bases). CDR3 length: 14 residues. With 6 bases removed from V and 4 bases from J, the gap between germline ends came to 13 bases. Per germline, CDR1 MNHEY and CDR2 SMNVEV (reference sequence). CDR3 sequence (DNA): TGTGCCAGCAGCCGAACCGGGACTAATCAGCCCCAGCATTTT. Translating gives CASSRTGTNQPQHF.

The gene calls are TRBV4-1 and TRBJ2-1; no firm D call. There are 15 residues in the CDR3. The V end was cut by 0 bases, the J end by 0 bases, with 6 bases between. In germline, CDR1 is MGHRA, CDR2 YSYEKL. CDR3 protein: CASSQDVVSYNEQFF. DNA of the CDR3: TGCGCCAGCAGCCAAGATGTGGTCTCCTACAATGAGCAGTTCTTC.

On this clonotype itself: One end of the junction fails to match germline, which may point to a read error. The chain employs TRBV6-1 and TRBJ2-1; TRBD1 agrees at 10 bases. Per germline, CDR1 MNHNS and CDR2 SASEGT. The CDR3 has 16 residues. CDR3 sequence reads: CASCIPPATGGNEQFF. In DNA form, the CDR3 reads TGTGCCAGCTGTATCCCCCCCGCGACAGGGGGCAATGAGCAGTTTTTC.

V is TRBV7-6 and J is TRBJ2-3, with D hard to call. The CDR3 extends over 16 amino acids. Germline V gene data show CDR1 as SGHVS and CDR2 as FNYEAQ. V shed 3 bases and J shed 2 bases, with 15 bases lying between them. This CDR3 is CASSFGQSLYTDTQYF. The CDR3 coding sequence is TGTGCCAGCAGCTTTGGCCAGAGCCTTTACACAGATACGCAGTATTTT.

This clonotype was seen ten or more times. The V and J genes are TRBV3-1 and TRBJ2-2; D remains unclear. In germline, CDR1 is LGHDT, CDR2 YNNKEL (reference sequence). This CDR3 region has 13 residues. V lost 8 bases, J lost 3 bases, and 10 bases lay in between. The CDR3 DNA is TGTGCCAGCGAGCGTTCGGACACCGGGGAGCTGTTTTTT. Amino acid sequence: CASERSDTGELFF. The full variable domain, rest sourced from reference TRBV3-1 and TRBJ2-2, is DTAVSQTPKYLVTQMGNDKSIKCEQNLGHDTMYWYKQDSKKFLKIMFSYNNKELIINETVPNRFSPKSPDKAHLNLHINSLELGDSAVYFCASERSDTGELFFGEGSRLTVL.

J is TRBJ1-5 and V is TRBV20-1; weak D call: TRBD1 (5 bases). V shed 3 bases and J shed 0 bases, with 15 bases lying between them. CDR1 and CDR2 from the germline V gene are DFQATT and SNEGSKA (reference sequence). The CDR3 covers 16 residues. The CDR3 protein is CSASLWGFYSNQPQHF. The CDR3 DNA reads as TGCAGTGCTAGTCTCTGGGGGTTTTATAGCAATCAGCCCCAGCATTTT.

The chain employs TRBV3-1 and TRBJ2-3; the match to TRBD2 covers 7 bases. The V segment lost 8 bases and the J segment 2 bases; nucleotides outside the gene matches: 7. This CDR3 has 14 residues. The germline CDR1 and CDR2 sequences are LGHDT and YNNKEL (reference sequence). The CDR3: CASGRAGLTDTQYF. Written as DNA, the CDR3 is TGTGCCAGCGGGAGGGCAGGGCTCACAGATACGCAGTATTTT.